This is a list of T cell receptor beta chains from one sample in a study of blood T cell repertoires in COVID-19. The protocol was immunoSEQ multiplex PCR, while the TCRdb copy is restricted to in-frame clones and leaves out a portion. The repertoire holds 300,000 to 400,000 clones, with 65% to 90% as singletons. What was sequenced was PBMCs or T cells enriched from blood (not recorded which). These receptors were collected from a middle-aged woman with acute COVID-19. The conserved cysteine and the conserved F or W are not part of the CDR3 here. Fields, in order: J gene, V gene, CDR3 protein.

J: TRBJ2-1
V: TRBV29-1
CDR3: SVDPPGQGSWGGV

J: TRBJ2-3
V: TRBV15
CDR3: ATSRFHGSSRPEDTQY

J: TRBJ2-7
V: TRBV9
CDR3: ASSVRGMGGYEQY

J: TRBJ2-7
V: TRBV10-3
CDR3: AISATGGYEQY

J: TRBJ2-7
V: TRBV27
CDR3: ASSLLAGGSYEQY

J: TRBJ1-4
V: TRBV7-9
CDR3: ASSLNQGTGHEKLF

J: TRBJ1-1
V: TRBV12-3/TRBV12-4
CDR3: ASSLLGGSEAF

J: TRBJ1-5
V: TRBV18
CDR3: ASSEQINQPQH

J: TRBJ1-2
V: TRBV7-2
CDR3: ASSKDRLNYGYT

J: TRBJ2-2
V: TRBV3-1/TRBV3-2
CDR3: ASSQGLARTGELF

J: TRBJ2-3
V: TRBV12-3/TRBV12-4
CDR3: ASSFRRTDTQY

J: TRBJ2-7
V: TRBV10-3
CDR3: AITPRDSGEQY

J: TRBJ1-1
V: TRBV7-8
CDR3: ASSLQAGKAF

J: TRBJ1-2
V: TRBV7-3
CDR3: ASSLRFGGGGYT

J: TRBJ1-2
V: TRBV24-1
CDR3: ATSERSGNYGYT

J: TRBJ1-3
V: TRBV28
CDR3: ASSTTGAGNTIY

J: TRBJ1-6
V: TRBV7-9
CDR3: ASSLAQAYNSPLH

J: TRBJ1-1
V: TRBV27
CDR3: ASSWQPRMNTEAF

J: TRBJ1-6
V: TRBV10-3
CDR3: AISDGTGSYNSPLH

J: TRBJ1-2
V: TRBV28
CDR3: ASSLTGRRADGYT

J: TRBJ1-5
V: TRBV2
CDR3: ASSEQGGHQPQH

J: TRBJ2-5
V: TRBV4-1
CDR3: ASSQDRGRGGFGRETQY

J: TRBJ2-5
V: TRBV7-9
CDR3: ASSLRGGPETQY

J: TRBJ1-1
V: TRBV7-2
CDR3: ASSLASRMNTEAF

J: TRBJ2-7
V: TRBV7-2
CDR3: ASSLAGGRGYEQY

J: TRBJ2-1
V: TRBV28
CDR3: AFQTSGKVNEQF

J: TRBJ2-7
V: TRBV19
CDR3: ASSQGAYSYYEQY

J: TRBJ2-7
V: TRBV28
CDR3: ASSFESHEQY

J: TRBJ1-1
V: TRBV7-9
CDR3: ASSLRQGSLAEAF

J: TRBJ2-7
V: TRBV6-5
CDR3: ASSTGTGGEQY

J: TRBJ1-2
V: TRBV9
CDR3: ASSVEGEGRTYGYT

J: TRBJ2-7
V: TRBV11-2
CDR3: ASSFSRVKYEQY

J: TRBJ1-1
V: TRBV5-1
CDR3: ASSLALTGILNTEAF

J: TRBJ1-6
V: TRBV7-2
CDR3: ASSSATFSHSPLH

J: TRBJ2-6
V: TRBV10-3
CDR3: AISWDRTSSGANVLT

J: TRBJ1-1
V: TRBV5-1
CDR3: ASSQQANTEAF

J: TRBJ2-3
V: TRBV11-2
CDR3: ASSQRTVASTDTQY

J: TRBJ1-2
V: TRBV7-3
CDR3: ASSPSGGTNYGYT

J: TRBJ1-5
V: TRBV19
CDR3: ASRPHKSNQPQH

J: TRBJ1-1
V: TRBV18
CDR3: ASSPQGQLNTEAF

J: TRBJ2-1
V: TRBV15
CDR3: ATSRGSPLVGEQF

J: TRBJ1-2
V: TRBV19
CDR3: ASRQVYRGWYGYT

J: TRBJ2-7
V: TRBV18
CDR3: ASSPRLAGGLYEQY

J: TRBJ1-5
V: TRBV9
CDR3: ASSVGDRVGQPQH